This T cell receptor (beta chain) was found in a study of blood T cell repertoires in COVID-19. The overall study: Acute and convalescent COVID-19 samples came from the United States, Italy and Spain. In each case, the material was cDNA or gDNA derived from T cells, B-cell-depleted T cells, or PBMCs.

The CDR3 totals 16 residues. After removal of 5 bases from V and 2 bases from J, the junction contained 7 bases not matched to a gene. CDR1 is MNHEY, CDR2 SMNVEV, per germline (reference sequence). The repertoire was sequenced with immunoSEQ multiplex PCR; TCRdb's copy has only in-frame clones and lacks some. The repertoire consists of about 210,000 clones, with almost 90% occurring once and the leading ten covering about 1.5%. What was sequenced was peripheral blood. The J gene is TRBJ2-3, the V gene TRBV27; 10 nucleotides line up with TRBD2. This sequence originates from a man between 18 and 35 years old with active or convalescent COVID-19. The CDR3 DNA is TGTGCCAGCAGTCCACTAGCGGGATACCCCACAGATACGCAGTATTTT. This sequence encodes CASSPLAGYPTDTQYF.